The T cell receptor (beta chain) under discussion was sequenced for a study of T cells expressing NK-cell markers. For each CDR3 protein, TCRdb gives one entry from its re-call of the 5' RACE reads, without DNA. The sample table sets out 130,000 to 150,000 distinct CDR3 sequences. Germline CDR1 and CDR2: MNHEY and SMNVEV (reference sequence). The CDR3 totals 15 residues. Sequencing input: blood T cells: a sorted CD56 or NKG2C T cell subset, CD4+ or CD8+ T cells, or bulk PBMC T cells (not recorded which). The chain uses TRBV27 and TRBJ2-1; TCRdb lists TRBD1, though no DNA is available to test this call. This TCR was sampled from a man aged 18 to 30 in good health. CDR3 in amino acids: CASSHGTGSYNEQFF.